The rows below give T cell receptor beta chains drawn from one sample of a study of blood T cell repertoires in COVID-19. Repertoires were generated with immunoSEQ multiplex PCR, while TCRdb's copy carries only in-frame clones and drops some. This sample has about 280,000 clones, with roughly 88% found just once. The sequenced material came from peripheral blood. All receptors derive from a man younger than 30 with active or convalescent COVID-19. Both conserved end residues are part of each CDR3. A D gene is named only where the DNA matches it firmly. Some rows have no size entry. The others give once, few or many, or a class for an expanded clone.

TRBJ2-5 . TRBD1 TRBV3-1/TRBV3-2 TGTGCCAGCAGCCACCGGGACAGGGGGCAAGAGACCCAGTACTTC CASSHRDRGQETQYF
TRBJ2-1 . . TRBV19 TGTGCCAGTAGTCGCACAGATTACAATGAGCAGTTCTTC CASSRTDYNEQFF
TRBJ1-2 few TRBD1 TRBV4-1 TGCGCCAGCAGCCTCACACAGGGGGGAGAGTATGGCTACACCTTC CASSLTQGGEYGYTF
TRBJ1-6 . . TRBV6-4 TGTGCCAGCAGTCCCAAAGGGGGTTCCTATAATTCACCCCTCCACTTT CASSPKGGSYNSPLHF
TRBJ2-7 . . TRBV6-2/TRBV6-3 TGTGCCAGCAGTGTGACAAACTCCTACGAGCAGTACTTC CASSVTNSYEQYF
TRBJ2-7 . TRBD1 TRBV6-5 TGTGCCAGCAGTTACTCGGGGACAGGGTCCTACGAGCAGTACTTC CASSYSGTGSYEQYF
TRBJ2-7 once . TRBV2 TGTGCCAGCAGTGAAGACAGGGTCAGTCGCGAGCAGTACTTC CASSEDRVSREQYF
TRBJ2-7 . TRBD2 TRBV10-2 TGCGCCAGCAGTGAAAATAGCGGGGGAGCCTACGAGCAGTACTTC CASSENSGGAYEQYF
TRBJ1-4 . . TRBV6-5 TGTGCCAGCAGTAGGGGTATTGCTAATGAAAAACTGTTTTTT CASSRGIANEKLFF
TRBJ1-1 . TRBD1 TRBV19 TGTGCCAGTAGTATACAGGGGGAAAACACTGAAGCTTTCTTT CASSIQGENTEAFF
TRBJ1-2 . . TRBV7-6 TGTGCCAGCAGCTCCCCGGAGGAGGACTATGGCTACACCTTC CASSSPEEDYGYTF
TRBJ1-3 . . TRBV2 TGTGCCAGCAGTGAAGGCGTGGGGGCGAGCTCTGGAAACACCATATATTTT CASSEGVGASSGNTIYF
TRBJ2-3 once . TRBV25-1 TGTGCCAGCAGTGGAGGCGGGTTGGATGGCAGGAACACAGATACGCAGTATTTT CASSGGGLDGRNTDTQYF
TRBJ2-7 . . TRBV21-1 TGTGCCAGCAGCAAAGCGCTAGACGGAGCATCCTACGAGCAGTACTTC CASSKALDGASYEQYF
TRBJ2-1 . TRBD2 TRBV7-9 TGTGCCAGCAGCTTAAGACTAGCGGGGGACAATGAGCAGTTCTTC CASSLRLAGDNEQFF
TRBJ2-1 . TRBD2 TRBV5-5 TGTGCCAGCAGCTCGACTAGCGGGGGACTTCGGGAGCAGTTCTTC CASSSTSGGLREQFF
TRBJ2-5 . TRBD1 TRBV9 TGTGCCAGCAGCGCCGGACAGGGATACCAAGAGACCCAGTACTTC CASSAGQGYQETQYF
TRBJ1-1 once . TRBV30 TGTGCCTGGAGAGGGGTAGGGTGGCGCACTGAAGCTTTCTTT CAWRGVGWRTEAFF
TRBJ1-5 . . TRBV4-1 TGCGCCAGCAGCCAGTCCGGGGGTCCTCAGCCCCAGCATTTT CASSQSGGPQPQHF
TRBJ2-1 . . TRBV10-1 TGCGCCAGTAAACGGGACAACCGATACGGTGAGCAGTTCTTC CASKRDNRYGEQFF
TRBJ2-3 . TRBD1 TRBV6-5 TGTGCCAGCGCACAGGGACAGCCTAGCACAGATACGCAGTATTTT CASAQGQPSTDTQYF
TRBJ2-1 . TRBD1 TRBV9 TGTGCCAGCAGCGTAGGGGACAGCTCCTACAATGAGCAGTTCTTC CASSVGDSSYNEQFF
TRBJ2-3 . TRBD2 TRBV27 TGTGCCAGCAGTTTATCGGGCCTAGAGCGGGGGGGCACAGATACGCAGTATTTT CASSLSGLERGGTDTQYF
TRBJ2-1 . TRBD1 TRBV6-4 TGTGCCAGCAGTGACATACCGGGACAGGGACACAATGAGCAGTTCTTC CASSDIPGQGHNEQFF
TRBJ1-2 . . TRBV2 TGTGCCAGCAGTGAAGACAGCTATGGCTACACCTTC CASSEDSYGYTF
TRBJ1-2 . TRBD1 TRBV25-1 TGTGCCAGCAGTGGAAGCCGGGACAGGGTTCATGGCTACACCTTC CASSGSRDRVHGYTF
TRBJ2-5 . . TRBV3-1/TRBV3-2 TGTGCCAGCAGCCCCTCGACGGGGGAAGGAGAGACCCAGTACTTC CASSPSTGEGETQYF
TRBJ1-2 once . TRBV5-1 TGCGCCAGCAACATACCTGGCTATGGCTACACCTTC CASNIPGYGYTF
TRBJ2-5 . TRBD2 TRBV2 TGTGCCAGCAGTTACGGGACTAAAGAGACCCAGTACTTC CASSYGTKETQYF
TRBJ2-2 . . TRBV19 TGTGCCAGTACCGGGACACTGAACACCGGGGAGCTGTTTTTT CASTGTLNTGELFF
TRBJ1-6 . . TRBV20-1 TGCAGTGCTAGTTTTGGGCAGGGAAATTCACCCCTCCACTTT CSASFGQGNSPLHF
TRBJ1-1 . TRBD1 TRBV29-1 TGCAGCGGGAACAGGGGGCCGAGAAGCTCGCTATTCATGAACACTGAAGCTTTCTTT CSGNRGPRSSLFMNTEAFF
TRBJ2-1 . TRBD1 TRBV11-2 TGTGCCAGCAGCGTTCAGGGGGCGCAGTACAATGAGCAGTTCTTC CASSVQGAQYNEQFF
TRBJ1-4 . . TRBV6-5 TGTGCCAGCAGACAGGGAGATGAAAAACTGTTTTTT CASRQGDEKLFF
TRBJ2-7 . TRBD2 TRBV7-9 TGTGCCAGCAGCATCCTAGCGGGAAGTGCCTACGAGCAGTACTTC CASSILAGSAYEQYF
TRBJ2-3 . TRBD2 TRBV7-2 TGTGCCAGCGGGACTAGCGGGGCAGATACGCAGTATTTT CASGTSGADTQYF
TRBJ2-5 . TRBD2 TRBV6-6 TGTGCCAGCAGTCCCTCTAGCGGGGGCGCCGAGTTAAATCAAGAGACCCAGTACTTC CASSPSSGGAELNQETQYF
TRBJ1-3 few TRBD1 TRBV9 TGTGCCAGCAGCGCATACAGGGGATCTGGAAACACCATATATTTT CASSAYRGSGNTIYF
TRBJ2-3 once TRBD2 TRBV7-2 TGTGCCAGCAGCGCCCCACTAGCGGGGGTCCAGTATTTT CASSAPLAGVQYF
TRBJ2-2 . TRBD1 TRBV9 TGTGCCAGCAGCATACGACAGGGGCGCACCGGGGAGCTGTTTTTT CASSIRQGRTGELFF
TRBJ2-3 . TRBD2 TRBV6-2/TRBV6-3 TGTGCCAGCAGTTACTCGGGGACTAGCCGACCCGGAACGCAGTATTTT CASSYSGTSRPGTQYF